The entry that follows covers one TCR beta chain sequence. The antigen is not known. Enrollment shut out patients with autoimmune disease history or systemic immunosuppression. Germline CDR1 and CDR2: SEHNR and FQNEAQ (reference sequence). Trimming took 1 base from V and 4 from J, leaving 12 bases between them. This CDR3 is built from 15 residues. This sample was taken from a study of OX40 agonist ivuxolimab in advanced cancers. For the study at large: With a range of roughly 20 to 80, age averaged 60 years, and around 80% were male. General study findings and limits: With doses of 0.1 to 3.0 mg/kg, CD4+ and CD8+ blood T cells had undergone clonal expansion by week 6. Certain nonresponding patients likewise had low normalized T-cell clonal expansion.

Assay used: immunoSEQ multiplex PCR; TCRdb lists only in-frame clones, some missing. The sample gives 15,000 to 20,000 clones, approximately 85% of which show up once; 62% is in the top ten. The specimen was CD4+ or CD8+ T cells sorted from blood, collected in a trial of the OX40 agonist ivuxolimab. V is TRBV7-9 and J is TRBJ2-3, with a tentative D call TRBD2 (5 bases). This receptor was obtained from an adult with an advanced solid tumor such as melanoma, head and neck, liver or kidney cancer. CDR3 residues: CASSLGSGLADTQYF. CDR3 nucleotide sequence: TGTGCCAGCAGCTTAGGATCGGGGTTGGCAGATACGCAGTATTTT.